These T cell receptor beta chains were read from a single sample in a study of low-dose radiotherapy and immunotherapy resistance in tumors. TCRdb re-called the reads through MiXCR, storing one row per CDR3 protein. Of around 76,000 distinct CDR3 sequences listed, roughly 31% are singletons. Material: PBMCs, obtained before treatment. These receptors all come from a female donor with ovarian cancer. The CDR3 runs from the conserved cysteine through the conserved F or W. D genes are given only for firm matches. Clone size is not always given. Where it is, it says once, few, many or a class for expanded clones.

d_gene: TRBD1; j_gene: TRBJ1-5; abundance: many; v_gene: TRBV6-2/TRBV6-3; CDR3nt: TGTGCCAGCAGTGATTTGGACAGGGGACTTCGTTCCAATCAGCCCCAGCATTTT; CDR3aa: CASSDLDRGLRSNQPQHF
d_gene: TRBD1; j_gene: TRBJ1-1; abundance: many; v_gene: TRBV20-1; CDR3nt: TGCAGTGCACCCGCGCAGGACAGGAGGACTGAAGCTTTCTTT; CDR3aa: CSAPAQDRRTEAFF
d_gene: NA; j_gene: TRBJ2-1; abundance: many; v_gene: TRBV10-1; CDR3nt: TGCGCCAGCAGTGACTGCCGGCGTTCCTACAATGAGCAGTTCTTC; CDR3aa: CASSDCRRSYNEQFF
d_gene: TRBD1; j_gene: TRBJ1-3; abundance: NA; v_gene: TRBV6-2/TRBV6-3; CDR3nt: TGTGCCAGCAGTTACGAGGGACAGGGGGACACCATATATTTT; CDR3aa: CASSYEGQGDTIYF
d_gene: NA; j_gene: TRBJ2-2; abundance: many; v_gene: TRBV5-1; CDR3nt: TGTGCCAGCAGCTACGGGACGACGAACACCGGGGAGCTGTTTTTT; CDR3aa: CASSYGTTNTGELFF
d_gene: NA; j_gene: TRBJ2-3; abundance: NA; v_gene: TRBV28; CDR3nt: TGTGCCAGCCTTCACGGGGCAGGGACAAATACGCAGTATTTT; CDR3aa: CASLHGAGTNTQYF
d_gene: TRBD2; j_gene: TRBJ2-1; abundance: many; v_gene: TRBV20-1; CDR3nt: TGCAGTGCTAGAGAGGGGGGGCTAGCGGGGGCCTACAATGAGCAGTTCTTC; CDR3aa: CSAREGGLAGAYNEQFF
d_gene: TRBD2; j_gene: TRBJ2-7; abundance: few; v_gene: TRBV7-6; CDR3nt: TGTGCCAGCAGCTTAGCGGATGGTGGTAGCGGGCGCTACGAGCAGTACTTC; CDR3aa: CASSLADGGSGRYEQYF
d_gene: NA; j_gene: TRBJ2-2; abundance: NA; v_gene: TRBV11-2; CDR3nt: NA; CDR3aa: CASSTDRAGELFFVFF
d_gene: NA; j_gene: TRBJ2-7; abundance: many; v_gene: TRBV7-4; CDR3nt: TGTGCCAGCAGCTTATGTCCGGGCAGACCCACTTCCTACGAGCAGTACTTC; CDR3aa: CASSLCPGRPTSYEQYF
d_gene: NA; j_gene: TRBJ1-2; abundance: many; v_gene: TRBV29-1; CDR3nt: TGCAGCGTTAGGCACGCTCGGGGGGATGGCTACACCTTC; CDR3aa: CSVRHARGDGYTF
d_gene: NA; j_gene: TRBJ1-5; abundance: NA; v_gene: TRBV28; CDR3nt: TGTGCCAGCAGTTCCGGGGCCAGCAATCAGCCCCAGCATTTT; CDR3aa: CASSSGASNQPQHF
d_gene: NA; j_gene: TRBJ1-2; abundance: many; v_gene: TRBV4-1; CDR3nt: TGTGCCAGCAGCCAGGACCGAAACTATGGCTACACCTTC; CDR3aa: CASSQDRNYGYTF
d_gene: TRBD2; j_gene: TRBJ2-1; abundance: NA; v_gene: TRBV9; CDR3nt: TGTGCCAGCAGCGCGAGTCCTAGCGGGGGTGGTGAGCAGTTCTTC; CDR3aa: CASSASPSGGGEQFF
d_gene: NA; j_gene: TRBJ1-5; abundance: many; v_gene: TRBV30; CDR3nt: TGTGCCTGGAGTGTGGTAGGGCATCGGGGTCAGCCCCAGCATTTT; CDR3aa: CAWSVVGHRGQPQHF
d_gene: TRBD2; j_gene: TRBJ2-1; abundance: many; v_gene: TRBV20-1; CDR3nt: TGCAGTGCTAGAGCTAGCGGGAGGCCCAATGAGCAGTTCTTC; CDR3aa: CSARASGRPNEQFF
d_gene: NA; j_gene: TRBJ2-5; abundance: NA; v_gene: TRBV13; CDR3nt: TGTGCCAGCAGTGGGGAATACCAAGAGACCCAGTACTTC; CDR3aa: CASSGEYQETQYF
d_gene: NA; j_gene: TRBJ2-1; abundance: many; v_gene: TRBV27; CDR3nt: TGTGCCAGCAGTTTAGTGGCAGTCCTTCTTGGGAATGAGCAGTTCTTC; CDR3aa: CASSLVAVLLGNEQFF
d_gene: TRBD2; j_gene: TRBJ2-7; abundance: many; v_gene: TRBV6-2/TRBV6-3; CDR3nt: TGTGCCAGCAGTTACTCCGGGACTAGCGCCTACGAGCAGTACTTC; CDR3aa: CASSYSGTSAYEQYF
d_gene: TRBD2; j_gene: TRBJ2-1; abundance: many; v_gene: TRBV2; CDR3nt: TGTGCCAGCACCCCGCGACTAGCGGGTTATCATGAGCAGTTCTTC; CDR3aa: CASTPRLAGYHEQFF
d_gene: TRBD2; j_gene: TRBJ2-1; abundance: few; v_gene: TRBV7-9; CDR3nt: TGTGCCAGCAGGTTTGCCTCTAGCGGGAGGGATAATGAGCAGTTCTTC; CDR3aa: CASRFASSGRDNEQFF
d_gene: NA; j_gene: TRBJ1-1; abundance: many; v_gene: TRBV3-1; CDR3nt: TGTGCCAGCAGCTCTGGAGGGAGGAACACTGAAGCTTTCTTT; CDR3aa: CASSSGGRNTEAFF
d_gene: NA; j_gene: TRBJ1-5; abundance: NA; v_gene: TRBV19; CDR3nt: TGTGCCAGCCGAGGAGGGGGTCAGCCCCAGCATTTT; CDR3aa: CASRGGGQPQHF
d_gene: NA; j_gene: TRBJ1-1; abundance: many; v_gene: TRBV6-2/TRBV6-3; CDR3nt: TGTGCCGTCTCCCGGGACACTGAAGCTTTCTTT; CDR3aa: CAVSRDTEAFF
d_gene: NA; j_gene: TRBJ1-5; abundance: many; v_gene: TRBV19; CDR3nt: TGTGCCAGTAGTATTAGGACAGAGCAGCCCCAGCATTTT; CDR3aa: CASSIRTEQPQHF
d_gene: NA; j_gene: TRBJ2-2; abundance: NA; v_gene: TRBV10-2; CDR3nt: TGTGCCAGCAGCTCCGGCGGACAGAACACCGGGGAGCTGTTTTTT; CDR3aa: CASSSGGQNTGELFF
d_gene: NA; j_gene: TRBJ2-1; abundance: few; v_gene: TRBV4-2; CDR3nt: TGTGCCAGCAGCCAAGATTGGGGGGCGAGGAGTGAGCAGTTCTTC; CDR3aa: CASSQDWGARSEQFF
d_gene: TRBD1; j_gene: TRBJ2-5; abundance: NA; v_gene: TRBV2; CDR3nt: TGTGCCAGCAGTCGACAGGGGTCGGAGACCCAGTACTTC; CDR3aa: CASSRQGSETQYF
d_gene: TRBD2; j_gene: TRBJ2-5; abundance: many; v_gene: TRBV7-2; CDR3nt: TGTGCCAGCAGCTTAGGACTAGCGGAGGGACAAGAGACCCAGTACTTC; CDR3aa: CASSLGLAEGQETQYF
d_gene: NA; j_gene: TRBJ1-5; abundance: few; v_gene: TRBV6-2/TRBV6-3; CDR3nt: TGTGCCAGCAGTGCTCTACGGGATGGCAATCAGCCCCAGCATTTT; CDR3aa: CASSALRDGNQPQHF
d_gene: NA; j_gene: TRBJ2-7; abundance: many; v_gene: TRBV5-1; CDR3nt: TGCGCCAGCAGCTTGACGGACGAGCAGTACTTC; CDR3aa: CASSLTDEQYF
d_gene: TRBD2; j_gene: TRBJ2-7; abundance: NA; v_gene: TRBV5-1; CDR3nt: TGCGCCAGCAGCTTGGCCGGGGGGATCAGGGACGAGCAGTACTTC; CDR3aa: CASSLAGGIRDEQYF
d_gene: NA; j_gene: TRBJ2-5; abundance: NA; v_gene: TRBV6-2/TRBV6-3; CDR3nt: TGTGCCAGCAGTCGTTCAGGGGAGACCCAGTACTTC; CDR3aa: CASSRSGETQYF
d_gene: NA; j_gene: TRBJ2-2; abundance: NA; v_gene: TRBV29-1; CDR3nt: NA; CDR3aa: CSVNTGELFFFFF
d_gene: NA; j_gene: TRBJ2-5; abundance: NA; v_gene: TRBV3-1; CDR3nt: TGTGCCAGCAGCCCCTCGGGGAACGAAGAGACCCAGTACTTC; CDR3aa: CASSPSGNEETQYF
d_gene: TRBD1; j_gene: TRBJ2-3; abundance: many; v_gene: TRBV5-1; CDR3nt: TGTGCCAGCAGCTACCAGGGGGCGGATACGCAGTATTTT; CDR3aa: CASSYQGADTQYF
d_gene: NA; j_gene: TRBJ2-2; abundance: few; v_gene: TRBV6-5; CDR3nt: TGTGCCAGCACCGACGGTGTGCGGGGCACCGGGGAGCTGTTTTTT; CDR3aa: CASTDGVRGTGELFF
d_gene: NA; j_gene: TRBJ2-1; abundance: many; v_gene: TRBV9; CDR3nt: TGTGCCAGCAGCGTACAGGGGGGGACCTACAATGAGCAGTTCTTC; CDR3aa: CASSVQGGTYNEQFF
d_gene: TRBD1; j_gene: TRBJ1-1; abundance: few; v_gene: TRBV5-1; CDR3nt: TGCGCCAGCAGCTTCGCCGGGACAGGGGGTACTGAAGCTTTCTTT; CDR3aa: CASSFAGTGGTEAFF
d_gene: NA; j_gene: TRBJ2-1; abundance: many; v_gene: TRBV18; CDR3nt: TGTGCCAGCTCACCGGGGGGACCACCTGAGCAGTTCTTC; CDR3aa: CASSPGGPPEQFF
d_gene: NA; j_gene: TRBJ2-3; abundance: few; v_gene: TRBV11-3; CDR3nt: TGTGCCAGCAGCCTACCGCCCACAGATACGCAGTATTTT; CDR3aa: CASSLPPTDTQYF
d_gene: TRBD2; j_gene: TRBJ2-7; abundance: many; v_gene: TRBV14; CDR3nt: TGTGCCAGCAGCAGATTGGGACTAGCGGGCGCTTACGAGCAGTACTTC; CDR3aa: CASSRLGLAGAYEQYF